The rows below give T cell receptor beta chains drawn from one sample of a study of T cell responses to AZD1222 COVID-19 vaccine. Profiling relied on immunoSEQ multiplex PCR, and the TCRdb table lists in-frame clones only, not all of them. The profile shows roughly 100,000 clones, about 82% of them singletons. The sequences come from peripheral blood, collected on day 0 of AZD1222 vaccination. Source of these receptors: an adult in good health. The CDR3 runs from the conserved cysteine through the conserved F or W. D genes are given only for firm matches. Clone size, where shown, is once, few, many, or a class for clones that have expanded.

v_gene: TRBV4-3
d_gene: NA
j_gene: TRBJ2-1
abundance: once
CDR3aa: CASSLRVVGKGGNEQFF
CDR3nt: TGCGCCAGCAGCTTACGGGTGGTCGGGAAGGGGGGGAATGAGCAGTTCTTC

v_gene: TRBV4-2
d_gene: NA
j_gene: TRBJ2-1
abundance: few
CDR3aa: CASSQSLMSHYNEQFF
CDR3nt: TGTGCCAGCAGCCAGTCCCTTATGAGTCATTACAATGAGCAGTTCTTC

v_gene: TRBV6-2/TRBV6-3
d_gene: NA
j_gene: TRBJ1-6
abundance: medium-sized
CDR3aa: CASSLRTNSPLHF
CDR3nt: TGTGCCAGCAGTTTGAGGACGAATTCACCCCTCCACTTT

v_gene: TRBV7-2
d_gene: TRBD1
j_gene: TRBJ2-1
abundance: NA
CDR3aa: CASSLGAGPGGFF
CDR3nt: TGTGCCAGCAGCTTAGGGGCAGGCCCAGGGGGGTTCTTC

v_gene: TRBV27
d_gene: NA
j_gene: TRBJ1-1
abundance: NA
CDR3aa: CASSTPRGLEAFF
CDR3nt: TGTGCCAGCAGCACCCCGAGGGGTCTGGAAGCTTTCTTT

v_gene: TRBV5-4
d_gene: NA
j_gene: TRBJ1-6
abundance: NA
CDR3aa: CASSLDFGPLHF
CDR3nt: TGTGCCAGCAGCTTGGATTTTGGTCCCCTCCACTTT

v_gene: TRBV27
d_gene: NA
j_gene: TRBJ1-1
abundance: NA
CDR3aa: CASSLGQIMNTEAFF
CDR3nt: TGTGCCAGCAGTTTAGGGCAGATCATGAACACTGAAGCTTTCTTT

v_gene: TRBV19
d_gene: NA
j_gene: TRBJ2-2
abundance: NA
CDR3aa: CASSGGELFF
CDR3nt: TGTGCCAGTAGTGGGGGGGAGCTGTTTTTT

v_gene: TRBV4-2
d_gene: TRBD2
j_gene: TRBJ2-1
abundance: NA
CDR3aa: CASSQVSGASGREQFF
CDR3nt: TGTGCCAGCAGCCAAGTTAGCGGGGCCTCTGGTCGTGAGCAGTTCTTC

v_gene: TRBV10-3
d_gene: NA
j_gene: TRBJ2-7
abundance: NA
CDR3aa: CAISEPTSYEQYF
CDR3nt: TGTGCCATCAGTGAGCCGACTAGCTACGAGCAGTACTTC

v_gene: TRBV19
d_gene: NA
j_gene: TRBJ2-7
abundance: NA
CDR3aa: CASSTLSRYEQYF
CDR3nt: TGTGCCAGTAGTACCCTGTCTCGGTACGAGCAGTACTTC

v_gene: TRBV21-1
d_gene: NA
j_gene: TRBJ2-3
abundance: NA
CDR3aa: CGEGWDTQYF
CDR3nt: TGTGGGGAAGGATGGGATACGCAGTATTTT

v_gene: TRBV25-1
d_gene: NA
j_gene: TRBJ1-3
abundance: NA
CDR3aa: CASRNTGTGNTIYF
CDR3nt: TGTGCCAGCAGGAACACAGGGACTGGAAACACCATATATTTT

v_gene: TRBV21-1
d_gene: NA
j_gene: TRBJ2-1
abundance: NA
CDR3aa: CASSKESWKGPDNEQFF
CDR3nt: TGTGCCAGCAGCAAAGAGTCGTGGAAGGGCCCTGACAATGAGCAGTTCTTC

v_gene: TRBV13
d_gene: NA
j_gene: TRBJ2-7
abundance: NA
CDR3aa: CASSLRPTGPYEQYF
CDR3nt: TGTGCCAGCAGCTTACGACCTACAGGGCCCTACGAGCAGTACTTC

v_gene: TRBV5-1
d_gene: TRBD2
j_gene: TRBJ2-1
abundance: NA
CDR3aa: CASSLGRTGTSYEQFF
CDR3nt: TGCGCCAGCAGCTTGGGTAGAACCGGGACTAGCTATGAGCAGTTCTTC

v_gene: TRBV19
d_gene: NA
j_gene: TRBJ2-1
abundance: NA
CDR3aa: CASSINMNEQFF
CDR3nt: TGTGCCAGTAGTATCAATATGAATGAGCAGTTCTTC

v_gene: TRBV7-8
d_gene: TRBD2
j_gene: TRBJ2-2
abundance: NA
CDR3aa: CASSSTSGSRELFF
CDR3nt: TGTGCCAGCAGCTCGACTAGCGGGAGCCGGGAGCTGTTTTTT

v_gene: TRBV6-6
d_gene: TRBD1
j_gene: TRBJ1-6
abundance: NA
CDR3aa: CASKERTGGYSPLHF
CDR3nt: TGTGCCAGCAAGGAACGGACAGGGGGCTATTCACCCCTCCACTTT

v_gene: TRBV2
d_gene: NA
j_gene: TRBJ2-7
abundance: NA
CDR3aa: CASSPEGGYEQYF
CDR3nt: TGTGCCAGCAGTCCAGAGGGGGGCTACGAGCAGTACTTC

v_gene: TRBV19
d_gene: TRBD1
j_gene: TRBJ2-3
abundance: NA
CDR3aa: CASSWTGGVQGTDTQYF
CDR3nt: TGTGCCAGTAGCTGGACAGGGGGGGTCCAGGGCACAGATACGCAGTATTTT

v_gene: TRBV28
d_gene: NA
j_gene: TRBJ2-7
abundance: NA
CDR3aa: CASSAPPGEGEQYF
CDR3nt: TGTGCCAGCAGCGCACCTCCGGGGGAAGGCGAGCAGTACTTC

v_gene: TRBV11-2
d_gene: NA
j_gene: TRBJ1-1
abundance: NA
CDR3aa: CASSLERTEAFF
CDR3nt: TGTGCCAGCAGCTTAGAAAGAACTGAAGCTTTCTTT

v_gene: TRBV4-3
d_gene: NA
j_gene: TRBJ2-1
abundance: NA
CDR3aa: CASSQDPVPYNEQFF
CDR3nt: TGCGCCAGCAGCCAAGATCCGGTGCCCTACAATGAGCAGTTCTTC

v_gene: TRBV11-1
d_gene: NA
j_gene: TRBJ2-7
abundance: NA
CDR3aa: CASSLSAPSSYEQYF
CDR3nt: TGTGCCAGCAGCTTATCGGCTCCGAGCTCCTACGAGCAGTACTTC

v_gene: TRBV27
d_gene: NA
j_gene: TRBJ1-2
abundance: NA
CDR3aa: CASSLQSGGNYGYTF
CDR3nt: TGTGCCAGCAGTTTACAATCTGGGGGGAACTATGGCTACACCTTC

v_gene: TRBV30
d_gene: NA
j_gene: TRBJ2-7
abundance: NA
CDR3aa: CAWSPGIYEQYF
CDR3nt: TGTGCCTGGAGTCCAGGAATCTACGAGCAGTACTTC

v_gene: TRBV30
d_gene: NA
j_gene: TRBJ2-1
abundance: NA
CDR3aa: CAWSVLGRSSYNEQFF
CDR3nt: TGTGCCTGGAGTGTACTAGGGAGAAGCTCCTACAATGAGCAGTTCTTC

v_gene: TRBV11-1
d_gene: TRBD2
j_gene: TRBJ2-3
abundance: NA
CDR3aa: CASSLSTSASTDTQYF
CDR3nt: TGTGCCAGCAGCTTAAGCACTAGCGCAAGCACAGATACGCAGTATTTT

v_gene: TRBV18
d_gene: NA
j_gene: TRBJ2-7
abundance: NA
CDR3aa: CASSPKLQNSYEQYF
CDR3nt: TGTGCCAGCTCACCAAAGTTGCAAAACTCCTACGAGCAGTACTTC

v_gene: TRBV7-3
d_gene: TRBD2
j_gene: TRBJ2-2
abundance: NA
CDR3aa: CASSLSGGNTGELFF
CDR3nt: TGTGCCAGCAGCCTCAGCGGGGGGAACACCGGGGAGCTGTTTTTT

v_gene: TRBV18
d_gene: NA
j_gene: TRBJ1-3
abundance: NA
CDR3aa: CASSAPSGNTIYF
CDR3nt: TGTGCCAGCTCGGCACCCTCTGGAAACACCATATATTTT

v_gene: TRBV2
d_gene: NA
j_gene: TRBJ1-3
abundance: NA
CDR3aa: CASRSPPGNTIYF
CDR3nt: TGTGCCAGCAGAAGCCCCCCTGGAAACACCATATATTTT